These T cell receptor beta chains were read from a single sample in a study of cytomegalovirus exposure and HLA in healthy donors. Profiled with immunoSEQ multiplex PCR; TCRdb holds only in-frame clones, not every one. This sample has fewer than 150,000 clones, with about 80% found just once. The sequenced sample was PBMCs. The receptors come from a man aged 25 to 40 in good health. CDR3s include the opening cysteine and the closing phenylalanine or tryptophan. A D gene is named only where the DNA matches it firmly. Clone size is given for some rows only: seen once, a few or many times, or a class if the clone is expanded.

CDR3nt: TGTGCCACCAGCAGAGAAAGTTCGGGGGAAGCTTTCTTT; CDR3aa: CATSRESSGEAFF; abundance: -; v_gene: TRBV15; j_gene: TRBJ1-1; d_gene: -
CDR3nt: TGTGCCAGCACCGACCGGGACAGACCCTACGAGCAGTACTTC; CDR3aa: CASTDRDRPYEQYF; abundance: once; v_gene: TRBV28; j_gene: TRBJ2-7; d_gene: TRBD1
CDR3nt: TGCAGTGCTAGTCCCCTAGGTGTATGGTTCTTC; CDR3aa: CSASPLGVWFF; abundance: once; v_gene: TRBV20-1; j_gene: TRBJ2-1; d_gene: -
CDR3nt: TGCGCCAGCAGCCAGGCTAGCGGTCCTTACAATGAGCAGTTCTTC; CDR3aa: CASSQASGPYNEQFF; abundance: -; v_gene: TRBV4-1; j_gene: TRBJ2-1; d_gene: TRBD2
CDR3nt: TGTGCCAGCAGCTTAATGTTAGCGGGAGGCTCCCACGAGCAGTACTTC; CDR3aa: CASSLMLAGGSHEQYF; abundance: -; v_gene: TRBV7-3; j_gene: TRBJ2-7; d_gene: TRBD2
CDR3nt: TGTGCCTGGAGTGCGGTCGGGGGGTCCTCAGATACGCAGTATTTT; CDR3aa: CAWSAVGGSSDTQYF; abundance: -; v_gene: TRBV30; j_gene: TRBJ2-3; d_gene: TRBD2
CDR3nt: TGTGCCAGCAGCTTAAATGGTTTAGGGAGCTCCTACGAGCAGTACTTC; CDR3aa: CASSLNGLGSSYEQYF; abundance: -; v_gene: TRBV13; j_gene: TRBJ2-7; d_gene: -
CDR3nt: TGTGCCAGCAGGGGGGGACAGGGCTGGTCAGATACGCAGTATTTT; CDR3aa: CASRGGQGWSDTQYF; abundance: -; v_gene: TRBV27; j_gene: TRBJ2-3; d_gene: TRBD1
CDR3nt: TGTGCCAGCAGTTATACGGGGGTGAGGGGTGAGCAGTTCTTC; CDR3aa: CASSYTGVRGEQFF; abundance: few; v_gene: TRBV6-6; j_gene: TRBJ2-1; d_gene: -
CDR3nt: TGTGCCTGGAGTGTCCCCGGACTCCGTGGGATGAACACTGAAGCTTTCTTT; CDR3aa: CAWSVPGLRGMNTEAFF; abundance: -; v_gene: TRBV30; j_gene: TRBJ1-1; d_gene: -
CDR3nt: TGTGCCAGCTCACCGGTAGCGGGAGCAATAGGCGAGCAGTACTTC; CDR3aa: CASSPVAGAIGEQYF; abundance: -; v_gene: TRBV18; j_gene: TRBJ2-7; d_gene: TRBD2
CDR3nt: TGTGCCACACACACACCGCCCGATACGCAGTATTTT; CDR3aa: CATHTPPDTQYF; abundance: -; v_gene: TRBV9; j_gene: TRBJ2-3; d_gene: -
CDR3nt: TGTGCCAGCAGCTCCTACAGGGACACGAACACTGAAGCTTTCTTT; CDR3aa: CASSSYRDTNTEAFF; abundance: -; v_gene: TRBV13; j_gene: TRBJ1-1; d_gene: -
CDR3nt: TGTGCCAGCAGCGTAGCAGGCCGCTTGAATGAAAAACTGTTTTTT; CDR3aa: CASSVAGRLNEKLFF; abundance: once; v_gene: TRBV9; j_gene: TRBJ1-4; d_gene: -
CDR3nt: TGTGCCAGCAGGGGCGGCGGGAGTGGGTCAGATACGCAGTATTTT; CDR3aa: CASRGGGSGSDTQYF; abundance: few; v_gene: TRBV6-1; j_gene: TRBJ2-3; d_gene: TRBD2
CDR3nt: TGTGCCAGCAGCCCCAAGGCGCTGGGCGGGAGGGCCTTCGGGGAGCTGTTTTTT; CDR3aa: CASSPKALGGRAFGELFF; abundance: -; v_gene: TRBV7-9; j_gene: TRBJ2-2; d_gene: TRBD2
CDR3nt: TGCGCCAGCAGCAAAGACGGGGGGGAGAATCAGCCCCAGCATTTT; CDR3aa: CASSKDGGENQPQHF; abundance: -; v_gene: TRBV5-1; j_gene: TRBJ1-5; d_gene: -
CDR3nt: TGCGCCAGCAGCTCCTGGACAGACTATGGCTACACCTTC; CDR3aa: CASSSWTDYGYTF; abundance: few; v_gene: TRBV5-1; j_gene: TRBJ1-2; d_gene: -
CDR3nt: TGCGCCAGCAGCTCCGGACAGGGCGGGGTCACCGGGGAGCTGTTTTTT; CDR3aa: CASSSGQGGVTGELFF; abundance: -; v_gene: TRBV4-1; j_gene: TRBJ2-2; d_gene: TRBD1
CDR3nt: TGTGCCAGCTCACCACGTGCAGGGACCTACAATGAGCAGTTCTTC; CDR3aa: CASSPRAGTYNEQFF; abundance: -; v_gene: TRBV18; j_gene: TRBJ2-1; d_gene: -
CDR3nt: TGTGCCAGTAGTCCCCAGTGGCCATACGAGCAGTACTTC; CDR3aa: CASSPQWPYEQYF; abundance: -; v_gene: TRBV19; j_gene: TRBJ2-7; d_gene: -
CDR3nt: TGTGCCAGCCAGTTGACACCTCGAACAGGGGAGACCCAGTACTTC; CDR3aa: CASQLTPRTGETQYF; abundance: -; v_gene: TRBV6-1; j_gene: TRBJ2-5; d_gene: -
CDR3nt: TGTGCCAGTACCCCGGGGGGATTCTCCTACGAGCAGTACTTC; CDR3aa: CASTPGGFSYEQYF; abundance: -; v_gene: TRBV19; j_gene: TRBJ2-7; d_gene: TRBD2
CDR3nt: TGTGCCAGTGGGGACTCTTCCCAAGAGACCCAGTACTTC; CDR3aa: CASGDSSQETQYF; abundance: -; v_gene: TRBV9; j_gene: TRBJ2-5; d_gene: -
CDR3nt: TGTGCCAGCAGCTCCAGACAGTTTCATAGCAATCAGCCCCAGCATTTT; CDR3aa: CASSSRQFHSNQPQHF; abundance: -; v_gene: TRBV5-8; j_gene: TRBJ1-5; d_gene: -
CDR3nt: TGTGCCTGGGCCCTGACAGGGATCCTCCAGCCCCAGCATTTT; CDR3aa: CAWALTGILQPQHF; abundance: few; v_gene: TRBV30; j_gene: TRBJ1-5; d_gene: TRBD1
CDR3nt: TGTGCCAGTAGCCAGGGCTATGGCTACACCTTC; CDR3aa: CASSQGYGYTF; abundance: -; v_gene: TRBV19; j_gene: TRBJ1-2; d_gene: -
CDR3nt: TGTGCCAGCAGTGATGCACAGGGGCAACACACCTTC; CDR3aa: CASSDAQGQHTF; abundance: -; v_gene: TRBV6-5; j_gene: TRBJ1-2; d_gene: TRBD1
CDR3nt: TGTGCCAGCAGTTACGGCCGAGCCAACGTCCTGACTTTC; CDR3aa: CASSYGRANVLTF; abundance: -; v_gene: TRBV6-5; j_gene: TRBJ2-6; d_gene: -